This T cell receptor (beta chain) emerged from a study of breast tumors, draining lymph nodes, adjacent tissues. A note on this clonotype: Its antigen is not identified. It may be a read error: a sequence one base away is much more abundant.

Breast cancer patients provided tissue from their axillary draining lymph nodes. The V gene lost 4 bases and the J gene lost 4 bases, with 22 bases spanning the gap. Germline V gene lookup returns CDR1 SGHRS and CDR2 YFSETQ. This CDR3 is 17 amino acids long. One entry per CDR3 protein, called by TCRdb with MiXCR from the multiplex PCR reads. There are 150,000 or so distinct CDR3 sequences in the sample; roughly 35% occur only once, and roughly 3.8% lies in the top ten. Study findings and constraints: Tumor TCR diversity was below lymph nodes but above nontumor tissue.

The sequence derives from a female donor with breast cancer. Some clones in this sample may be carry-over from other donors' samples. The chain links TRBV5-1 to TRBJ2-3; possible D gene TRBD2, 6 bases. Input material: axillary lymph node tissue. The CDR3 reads CASSEVPRGNGADTQYF. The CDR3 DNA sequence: TGCGCCAGCAGCGAGGTCCCCCGCGGGAATGGCGCAGATACGCAGTATTTT.